This T cell receptor (beta chain) was captured in a study of blood T cell repertoires in COVID-19. At the level of the study: From T cells, B-cell-depleted T cells, or PBMCs came the material, which was cDNA or gDNA.

Some clones are missing from TCRdb's copy, which holds only in-frame ones; the method was immunoSEQ multiplex PCR. The data show over 150,000 clones, around 80% seen once. The ends were cut back, 5 bases at V and 0 bases at J, with 20 bases in the middle. The CDR3 has 18 residues. Germline V gives CDR1 MNHEY, CDR2 SMNVEV (reference sequence). Cohort 3 donors were reported recovered after two negative PCRs, clearance, or symptom resolution. Sequenced input: PBMCs or T cells enriched from blood (not recorded which). The TCR sequence derives from a woman in her forties or fifties who had recovered from COVID-19. This chain connects TRBV27 to TRBJ1-3, with D possibly being TRBD1 (5 bases). The chain's CDR3 is CASSPRGPHGSSGNTIYF. In DNA form, the CDR3 reads TGTGCCAGCAGTCCGAGGGGACCCCACGGGAGCTCTGGAAACACCATATATTTT.